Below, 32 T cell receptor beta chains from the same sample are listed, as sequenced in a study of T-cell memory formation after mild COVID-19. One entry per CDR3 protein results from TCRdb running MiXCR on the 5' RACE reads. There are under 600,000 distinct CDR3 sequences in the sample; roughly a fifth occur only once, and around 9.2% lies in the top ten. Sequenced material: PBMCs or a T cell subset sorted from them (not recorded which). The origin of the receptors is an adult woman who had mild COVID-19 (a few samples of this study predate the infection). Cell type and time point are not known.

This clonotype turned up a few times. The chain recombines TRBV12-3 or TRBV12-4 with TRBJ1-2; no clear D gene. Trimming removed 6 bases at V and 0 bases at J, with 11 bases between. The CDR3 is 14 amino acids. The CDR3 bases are TGTGCCAGCAGCCGACCGACTGCTAACTATGGCTACACCTTC. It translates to CASSRPTANYGYTF.

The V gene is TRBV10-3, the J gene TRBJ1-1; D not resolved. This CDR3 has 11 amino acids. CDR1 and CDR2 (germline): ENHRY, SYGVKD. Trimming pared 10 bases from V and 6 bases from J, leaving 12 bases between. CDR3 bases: TGTGCCACACACCACGGGGCTGAAGCTTTCTTT. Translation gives CATHHGAEAFF.

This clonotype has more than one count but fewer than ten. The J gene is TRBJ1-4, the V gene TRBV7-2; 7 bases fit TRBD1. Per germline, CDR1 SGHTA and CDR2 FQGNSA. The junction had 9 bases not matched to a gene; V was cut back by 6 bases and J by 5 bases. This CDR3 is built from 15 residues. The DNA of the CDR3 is TGTGCCAGCAGGTCCAGGGGGGGCGTAAATGAAAAACTGTTTTTT. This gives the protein CASRSRGGVNEKLFF.

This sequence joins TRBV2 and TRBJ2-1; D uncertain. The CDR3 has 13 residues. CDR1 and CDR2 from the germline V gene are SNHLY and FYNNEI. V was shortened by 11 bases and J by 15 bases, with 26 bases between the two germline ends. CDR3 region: CAGVPTRAGRAFF. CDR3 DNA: TGTGCCGGAGTACCTACCCGAGCAGGCCGGGCGTTCTTC.

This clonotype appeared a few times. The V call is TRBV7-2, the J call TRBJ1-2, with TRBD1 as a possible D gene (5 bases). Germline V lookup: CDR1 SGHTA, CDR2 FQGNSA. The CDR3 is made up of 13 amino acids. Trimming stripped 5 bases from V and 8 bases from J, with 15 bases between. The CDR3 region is CASSDPGRGGYTF. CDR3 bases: TGTGCCAGCAGCGATCCGGGACGCGGGGGCTACACCTTC.

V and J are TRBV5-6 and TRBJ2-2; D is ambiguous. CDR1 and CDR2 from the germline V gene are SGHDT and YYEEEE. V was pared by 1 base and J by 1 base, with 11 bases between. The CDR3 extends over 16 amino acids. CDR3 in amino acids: CASSLFTNQNTGELFF. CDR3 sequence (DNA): TGTGCCAGCAGCTTGTTTACAAACCAGAACACCGGGGAGCTGTTTTTT.

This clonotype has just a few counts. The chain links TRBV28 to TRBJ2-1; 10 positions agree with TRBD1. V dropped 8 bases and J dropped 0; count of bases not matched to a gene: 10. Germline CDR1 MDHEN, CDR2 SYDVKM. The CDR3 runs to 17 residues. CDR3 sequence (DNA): TGTGCCAGCCGGGACAGGGGTAGCGTGAGCTCCTACAATGAGCAGTTCTTC. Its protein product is CASRDRGSVSSYNEQFF.

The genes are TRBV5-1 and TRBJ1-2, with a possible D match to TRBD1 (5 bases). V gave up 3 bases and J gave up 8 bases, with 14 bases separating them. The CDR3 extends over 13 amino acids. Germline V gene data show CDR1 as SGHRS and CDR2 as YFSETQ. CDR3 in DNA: TGCGCCAGCAGCTCGGAGGGGTATGGAGGCTACACCTTC. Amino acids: CASSSEGYGGYTF.

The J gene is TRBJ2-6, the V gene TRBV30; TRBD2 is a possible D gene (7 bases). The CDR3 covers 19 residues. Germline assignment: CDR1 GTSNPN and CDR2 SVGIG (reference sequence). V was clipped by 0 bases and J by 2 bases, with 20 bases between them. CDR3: CAWSVHGGAHNTGANVLTF. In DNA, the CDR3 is TGTGCCTGGAGTGTACATGGGGGGGCGCATAACACTGGGGCCAACGTCCTGACTTTC.

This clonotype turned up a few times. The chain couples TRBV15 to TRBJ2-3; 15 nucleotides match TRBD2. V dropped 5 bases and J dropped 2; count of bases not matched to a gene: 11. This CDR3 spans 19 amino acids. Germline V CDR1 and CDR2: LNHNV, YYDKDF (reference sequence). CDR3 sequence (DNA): TGTGCCACCAGCGGGGTGGGACTAGCGGGGGGACCCTACACAGATACGCAGTATTTT. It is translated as CATSGVGLAGGPYTDTQYF.

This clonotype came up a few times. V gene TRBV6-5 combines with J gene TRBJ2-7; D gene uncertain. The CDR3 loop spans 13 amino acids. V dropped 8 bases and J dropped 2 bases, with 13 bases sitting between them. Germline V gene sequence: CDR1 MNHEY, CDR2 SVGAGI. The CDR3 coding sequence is TGTGCCAGCGGGATTACAGAGGCCTACGAGCAGTACTTC. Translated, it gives CASGITEAYEQYF.

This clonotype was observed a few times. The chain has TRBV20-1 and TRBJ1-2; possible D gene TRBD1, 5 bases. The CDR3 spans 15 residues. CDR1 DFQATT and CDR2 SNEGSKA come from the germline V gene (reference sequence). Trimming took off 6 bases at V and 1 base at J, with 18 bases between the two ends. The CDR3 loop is CSAVGTTVFNYGYTF. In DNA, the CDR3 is TGCAGTGCCGTCGGGACTACGGTCTTTAACTATGGCTACACCTTC.

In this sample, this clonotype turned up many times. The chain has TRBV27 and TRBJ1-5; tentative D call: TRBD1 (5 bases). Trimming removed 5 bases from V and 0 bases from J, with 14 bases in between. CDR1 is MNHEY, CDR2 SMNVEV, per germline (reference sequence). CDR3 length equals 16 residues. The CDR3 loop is CASSPRTPYSNQPQHF. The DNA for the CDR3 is TGTGCCAGCAGTCCACGGACACCATATAGCAATCAGCCCCAGCATTTT.

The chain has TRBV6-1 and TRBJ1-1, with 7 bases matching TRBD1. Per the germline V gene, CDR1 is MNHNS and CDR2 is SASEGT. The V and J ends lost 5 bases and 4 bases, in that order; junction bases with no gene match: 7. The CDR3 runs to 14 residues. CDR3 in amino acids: CASSRTGRGTEAFF. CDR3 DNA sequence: TGTGCCAGCAGTAGGACAGGCCGGGGCACTGAAGCTTTCTTT.

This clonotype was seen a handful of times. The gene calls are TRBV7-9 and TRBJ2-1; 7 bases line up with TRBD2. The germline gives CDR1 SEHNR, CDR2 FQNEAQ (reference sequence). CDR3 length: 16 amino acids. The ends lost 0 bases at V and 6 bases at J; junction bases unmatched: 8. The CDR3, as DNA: TGTGCCAGCAGCTTAGCCAGGGACTACGGAGGCAATGAGCAGTTCTTC. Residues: CASSLARDYGGNEQFF.

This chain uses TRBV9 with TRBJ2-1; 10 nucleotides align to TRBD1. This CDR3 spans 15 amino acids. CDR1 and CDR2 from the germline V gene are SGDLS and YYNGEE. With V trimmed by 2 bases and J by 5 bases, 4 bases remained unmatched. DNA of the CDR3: TGTGCCAGCAGCGTGCCCGGGACAGGGGACAATGAGCAGTTCTTC. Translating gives CASSVPGTGDNEQFF.

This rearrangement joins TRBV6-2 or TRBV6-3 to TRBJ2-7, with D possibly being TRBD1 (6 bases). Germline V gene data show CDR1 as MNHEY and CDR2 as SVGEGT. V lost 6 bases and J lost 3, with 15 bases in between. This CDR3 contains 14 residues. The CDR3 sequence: CASSSRGNHYEQYF. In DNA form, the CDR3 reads TGTGCCAGCAGCTCCAGGGGAAACCACTACGAGCAGTACTTC.

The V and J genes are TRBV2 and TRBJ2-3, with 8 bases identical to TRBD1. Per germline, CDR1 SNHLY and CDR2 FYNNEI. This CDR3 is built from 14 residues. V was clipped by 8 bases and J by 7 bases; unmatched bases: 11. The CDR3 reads CASGRDRGSNTQYF. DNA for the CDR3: TGTGCCAGCGGGCGAGACAGGGGATCGAATACGCAGTATTTT.

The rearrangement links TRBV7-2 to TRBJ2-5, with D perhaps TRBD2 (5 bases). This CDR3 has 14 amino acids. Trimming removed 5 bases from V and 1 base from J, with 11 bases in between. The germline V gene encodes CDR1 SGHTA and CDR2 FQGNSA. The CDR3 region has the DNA TGTGCCAGCAGCCTCACGGGGTTCCAAGAGACCCAGTACTTC. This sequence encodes CASSLTGFQETQYF.

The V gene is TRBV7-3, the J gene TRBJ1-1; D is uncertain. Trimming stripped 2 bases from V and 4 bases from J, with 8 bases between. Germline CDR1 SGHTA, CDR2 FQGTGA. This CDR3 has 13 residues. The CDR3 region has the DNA TGTGCCAGCAGCTTATACGTGGGCACTGAAGCTTTCTTT. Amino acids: CASSLYVGTEAFF. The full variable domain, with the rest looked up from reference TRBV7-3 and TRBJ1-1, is GAGVSQTPSNKVTEKGKYVELRCDPISGHTALYWYRQSLGQGPEFLIYFQGTGAADDSGLPNDRFFAVRPEGSVSTLKIQRTERGDSAVYLCASSLYVGTEAFFGQGTRLTVV.

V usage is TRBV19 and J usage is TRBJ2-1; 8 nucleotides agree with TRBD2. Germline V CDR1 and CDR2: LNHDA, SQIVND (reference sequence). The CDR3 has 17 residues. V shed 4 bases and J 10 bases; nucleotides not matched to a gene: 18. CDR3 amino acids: CASSKFSPDSGKDEQFF. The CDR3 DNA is TGTGCCAGTAGTAAATTTTCCCCCGATAGCGGGAAAGACGAGCAGTTCTTC.

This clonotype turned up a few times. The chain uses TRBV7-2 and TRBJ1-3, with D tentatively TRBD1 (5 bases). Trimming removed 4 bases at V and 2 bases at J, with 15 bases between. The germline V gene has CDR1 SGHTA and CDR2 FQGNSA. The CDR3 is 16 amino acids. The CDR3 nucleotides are TGTGCCAGCAGCTCCAGTGGGGGTGGCACTGGAAACACCATATATTTT. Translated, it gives CASSSSGGGTGNTIYF. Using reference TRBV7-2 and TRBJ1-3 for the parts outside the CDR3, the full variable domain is GAGVSQSPSNKVTEKGKDVELRCDPISGHTALYWYRQSLGQGLEFLIYFQGNSAPDKSGLPSDRFSAERTGGSVSTLTIQRTQQEDSAVYLCASSSSGGGTGNTIYFGEGSWLTVV.

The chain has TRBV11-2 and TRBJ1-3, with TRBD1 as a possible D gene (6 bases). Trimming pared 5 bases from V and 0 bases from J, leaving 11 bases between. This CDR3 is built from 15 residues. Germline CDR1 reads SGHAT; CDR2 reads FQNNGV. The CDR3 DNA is TGTGCCAGCAGCCCTTCGGGACACTCTGGAAACACCATATATTTT. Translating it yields CASSPSGHSGNTIYF.

For the CDR3, the DNA is TGTGCCAGCAGCTTGGCCGGGACTAGCGGGAGTTATACGCAGTATTTT. It codes for CASSLAGTSGSYTQYF. The chain joins TRBV5-4 to TRBJ2-3; 14 bases line up with TRBD2. This CDR3 comprises 16 residues. V was pared by 0 bases and J by 7 bases, with 4 bases of the junction left unmatched. Germline values: CDR1 SGHNT, CDR2 YYREEE (reference sequence).

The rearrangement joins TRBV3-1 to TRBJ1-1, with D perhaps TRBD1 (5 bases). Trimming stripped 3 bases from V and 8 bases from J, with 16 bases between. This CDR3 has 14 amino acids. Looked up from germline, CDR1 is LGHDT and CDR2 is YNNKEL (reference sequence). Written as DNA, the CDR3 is TGTGCCAGCAGCCATGGGGCCGGGTCATTGGAAGCTTTCTTT. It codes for CASSHGAGSLEAFF.

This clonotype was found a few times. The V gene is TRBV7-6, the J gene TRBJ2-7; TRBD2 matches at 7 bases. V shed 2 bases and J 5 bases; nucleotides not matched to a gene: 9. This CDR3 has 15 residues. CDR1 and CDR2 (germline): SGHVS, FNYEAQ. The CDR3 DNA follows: TGTGCCAGCAGCTTAACGGGCGGGGGTCTCAACGAGCAGTACTTC. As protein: CASSLTGGGLNEQYF.

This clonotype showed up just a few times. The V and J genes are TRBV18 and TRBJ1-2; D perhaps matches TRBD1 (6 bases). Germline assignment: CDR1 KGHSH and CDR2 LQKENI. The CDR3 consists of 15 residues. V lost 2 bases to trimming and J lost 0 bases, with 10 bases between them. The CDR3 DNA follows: TGTGCCAGCTCACCAAGGACAGCTGCTAACTATGGCTACACCTTC. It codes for CASSPRTAANYGYTF.

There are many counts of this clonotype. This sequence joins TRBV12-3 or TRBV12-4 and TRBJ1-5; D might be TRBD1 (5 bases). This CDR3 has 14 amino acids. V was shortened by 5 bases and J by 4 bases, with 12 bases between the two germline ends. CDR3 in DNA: TGTGCCAGCAGTGTTGACAGAGTAAATCAGCCCCAGCATTTT. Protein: CASSVDRVNQPQHF.

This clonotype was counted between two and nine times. The CDR3 DNA reads TGTGCCAGCAGCCATACAGGGGTCAATCAGCCCCAGCATTTT. Its translation is CASSHTGVNQPQHF. The chain combines TRBV5-8 with TRBJ1-5, with TRBD1 matching over 7 bases. Trimming cost V 4 bases and J 3 bases; bases outside gene matches: 4. Germline values: CDR1 SGHTS, CDR2 YDEGEE. This CDR3 is built from 14 residues.

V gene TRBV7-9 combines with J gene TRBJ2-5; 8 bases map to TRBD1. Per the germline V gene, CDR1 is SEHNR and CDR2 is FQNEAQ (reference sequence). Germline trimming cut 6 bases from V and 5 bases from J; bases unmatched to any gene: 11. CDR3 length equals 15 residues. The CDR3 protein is CASSLGQGRKETQYF. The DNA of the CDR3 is TGTGCCAGCAGTCTCGGACAGGGAAGGAAGGAGACCCAGTACTTC.

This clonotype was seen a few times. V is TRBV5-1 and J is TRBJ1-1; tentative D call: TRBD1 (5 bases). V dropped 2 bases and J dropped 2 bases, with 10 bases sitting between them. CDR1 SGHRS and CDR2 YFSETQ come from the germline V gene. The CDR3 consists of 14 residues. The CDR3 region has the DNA TGCGCCAGCAGCTTTGGGACGGAAAACACTGAAGCTTTCTTT. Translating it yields CASSFGTENTEAFF.

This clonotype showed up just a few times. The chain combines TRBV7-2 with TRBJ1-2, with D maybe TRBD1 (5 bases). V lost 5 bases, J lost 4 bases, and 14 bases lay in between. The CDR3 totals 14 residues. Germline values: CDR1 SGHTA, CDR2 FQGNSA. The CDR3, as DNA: TGTGCCAGCAGCGCTGGGACGGGGAGCTATGGCTACACCTTC. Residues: CASSAGTGSYGYTF.